The 8 T cell receptor beta chains reported below all come from one sample, sequenced in a study of cytomegalovirus exposure and HLA in healthy donors. The method was immunoSEQ multiplex PCR; TCRdb's version includes in-frame clones alone and lacks a portion of them. This table holds tens of thousands of clones, 93% found once. Sequences were obtained from PBMCs. The origin of the receptors is a woman in her 30s in good health and CMV-seronegative.

The chain is built from TRBV28 and TRBJ1-4; TRBD1 is a possible D gene (6 bases). This CDR3 is 16 amino acids long. Germline CDR1 MDHEN, CDR2 SYDVKM. V dropped 7 bases and J dropped 6 bases, with 21 bases sitting between them. CDR3 coding DNA: TGTGCCAGCACCCCGGGAGGGGGAGGGGGGTATGAAAAACTGTTTTTT. Translating gives CASTPGGGGGYEKLFF. Supplemented by reference TRBV28 and TRBJ1-4, the full variable domain reads DVKVTQSSRYLVKRTGEKVFLECVQDMDHENMFWYRQDPGLGLRLIYFSYDVKMKEKGDIPEGYSVSREKKERFSLILESASTNQTSMYLCASTPGGGGGYEKLFFGSGTQLSVL.

The CDR3: CASSFGQGENTGELFF. For the CDR3, the DNA is TGCGCCAGCAGCTTTGGGCAGGGGGAAAACACCGGGGAGCTGTTTTTT. The chain couples TRBV5-1 to TRBJ2-2, with 7 positions matching TRBD1. Trimming at V came to 2 bases and at J to 2 bases, leaving 6 bases not matched to a gene. The V gene's germline CDR1 is SGHRS and CDR2 YFSETQ. This CDR3 contains 16 residues.

The V and J genes are TRBV6-5 and TRBJ1-1; 8 bases are a match to TRBD1. Unmatched junction bases numbered 15, after V lost 7 bases and J lost 11 bases. The length of the CDR3 is 14 residues. The germline CDR1 and CDR2 sequences are MNHEY and SVGAGI. CDR3 sequence: CASTPGGTGSIAFF. The CDR3 DNA reads TGTGCCAGCACCCCCGGTGGGACAGGCTCCATCGCTTTCTTT.

J is TRBJ2-1 and V is TRBV7-9; D might be TRBD2 (5 bases). The germline V gene has CDR1 SEHNR and CDR2 FQNEAQ (reference sequence). Trimming left V 4 bases short and J 7 bases short, with 14 bases between. CDR3 length: 14 amino acids. DNA of the CDR3: TGTGCCAGCAGCTCAAGGGAGATATCAAATGAGCAGTTCTTC. Encoded protein: CASSSREISNEQFF.

This rearrangement joins TRBV7-9 to TRBJ2-5, with D perhaps matching TRBD1 (5 bases). This CDR3 contains 13 residues. From germline, CDR1 is SEHNR and CDR2 FQNEAQ (reference sequence). Trimming cost V 7 bases and J 1 base, with 10 bases left between them. The CDR3 here is CASNTGSQETQYF. CDR3 bases: TGTGCCAGCAACACAGGCTCCCAAGAGACCCAGTACTTC.

V usage is TRBV6-5 and J usage is TRBJ1-2; weak D call: TRBD1 (5 bases). V dropped 6 bases and J dropped 6 bases, with 11 bases sitting between them. Looked up from germline, CDR1 is MNHEY and CDR2 is SVGAGI. The CDR3 contains 12 residues. CDR3 nucleotide sequence: TGTGCCAGCAGCAAAGGGGTGGATGGCTACACCTTC. Protein sequence: CASSKGVDGYTF.

The J gene is TRBJ2-5, the V gene TRBV5-1; a weak D match, TRBD1 (7 bases). V lost 6 bases, J lost 5 bases, and 17 bases lay in between. The length of the CDR3 is 14 residues. Germline V gene lookup returns CDR1 SGHRS and CDR2 YFSETQ. DNA of the CDR3: TGCGCCAGCACGTCTGAACAGGGGAGGGAGACCCAGTACTTC. Encoded protein: CASTSEQGRETQYF. Using reference TRBV5-1 and TRBJ2-5 for the parts outside the CDR3, the full variable domain is KAGVTQTPRYLIKTRGQQVTLSCSPISGHRSVSWYQQTPGQGLQFLFEYFSETQRNKGNFPGRFSGRQFSNSRSEMNVSTLELGDSALYLCASTSEQGRETQYFGPGTRLLVL.

This clone was detected once. The chain links TRBV7-2 to TRBJ1-5; 7 bases are a match to TRBD1. V shed 5 bases, J shed 6 bases, and the junction held 4 bases outside the gene matches. The CDR3 spans 13 residues. CDR1 and CDR2 (germline): SGHTA, FQGNSA. The CDR3 DNA reads as TGTGCCAGCAGCCCGAGACAGGGTCAGCCCCAGCATTTT. It encodes CASSPRQGQPQHF.